This TCR beta chain was obtained from a study of Graves' ophthalmopathy and Graves' hyperthyroidism. The V and J ends lost 5 bases and 7 bases, in that order; junction bases with no gene match: 19. CDR3 length: 17 residues. CDR1 SGHAT and CDR2 FQNNGV come from the germline V gene. Researchers took RNA transcripts and amplified TCR beta CDR3 regions from them. An opening RT-PCR round employed HTBI primers and preceded a second-round multiplex PCR. MiXCR, applied by TCRdb to the multiplex PCR reads, yields one record per CDR3 protein. The repertoire holds about 1.1 million distinct CDR3 sequences, 35% to 40% seen once, with 11% in the top ten.

This chain joins TRBV11-2 and TRBJ2-5, with 7 bases that match TRBD2. The sequence came from an adult man with Graves' hyperthyroidism. Sequences were obtained from peripheral blood or thyroid tissue (not recorded which). CDR3 bases: TGTGCCAGCAGCCCGAATAGGGCGGGAGTGGGTGGGGGGACCCAGTACTTC. This encodes CASSPNRAGVGGGTQYF. Based on the CDR3 plus reference TRBV11-2 and TRBJ2-5, the full variable domain is EAGVAQSPRYKIIEKRQSVAFWCNPISGHATLYWYQQILGQGPKLLIQFQNNGVVDDSQLPKDRFSAERLKGVDSTLKIQPAKLEDSAVYLCASSPNRAGVGGGTQYFGPGTRLLVL.